This paragraph covers one T cell receptor (beta chain) sequence. The CDR3 sequence is 11 residues long. The germline CDR1 and CDR2 sequences are MNHEY and SVGAGI. With 6 bases removed from V and 8 bases from J, the gap between germline ends came to 10 bases. The data belong to a study of cytomegalovirus exposure and HLA in healthy donors. Clones were read by immunoSEQ multiplex PCR, and TCRdb kept only the in-frame ones, dropping some. This table holds about 98,000 clones, roughly nine tenths found once. This clonotype was sampled from a woman aged 25-40 years in good health and CMV-seronegative. This chain connects TRBV6-5 to TRBJ1-1; D ambiguous. Sequencing used PBMCs. The CDR3 DNA is TGTGCCAGCAGCCCCACTATGGAAGCTTTCTTT. This encodes CASSPTMEAFF.